One TCR beta chain is described in this entry. The target antigen is unknown. This sample was taken from a study of glioma-infiltrating T cells. This CDR3 has 19 residues. Germline V gives CDR1 KGHDR, CDR2 SFDVKD. V was trimmed by 1 base and J by 2 bases, leaving 22 bases between them. Study-level points and caveats: Tissue-blood divergence was below expectation in non-neoplastic patients, above in gliomas.

Using RNA template, CDR3s of TCR alpha and beta were amplified with iRepertoire arm-PCR. TCRdb processed the multiplex PCR reads anew with MiXCR; each CDR3 protein has one entry. The sample contains some 40,000 distinct CDR3 sequences, 20% to 25% of which appear only once. The rearrangement links TRBV24-1 to TRBJ1-2; D gene uncertain. The specimen was glioma tissue, nonneoplastic brain tissue, or PBMCs (not recorded which). The origin of this receptor is a human donor with low-grade glioma or glioblastoma, undergoing nonglioma brain surgery, or in good health (not recorded which). DNA for the CDR3: TGTGCCACCAGTGATTTCCGAACCCCGACTGAAGGCCCCAACTATGGCTACACCTTC. Protein: CATSDFRTPTEGPNYGYTF.